This T cell receptor beta chain was documented in a study of T cell clusters in autoimmune cytopenias. Study outcomes and limitations: Comparing secondary cytopenia with chronic lymphocytic leukemia showed no cluster-lack signature, apparently masked by lymphoma repertoire. Healthy donors had 2.5 to 3-fold more exclusive TRB clusters than active autoimmune hepatitis patients.

With regard to this clonotype: The antigen remains unidentified.

The germline V gene has CDR1 MNHNS and CDR2 SASEGT. The CDR3 runs to 12 residues. TRB was amplified from 250 ng of peripheral blood genomic DNA per sample. One tube held mixed TRB-A and TRB-B primer pools for touch-down PCR. Reprocessing the multiplex PCR reads, TCRdb reports a single entry for every CDR3 protein and omits DNA. The sample spans about 12,000 distinct CDR3 sequences; the ten largest clones claim about 2.9%. Sequencing was done on a sample of peripheral blood. The rearrangement links TRBV6-1 to TRBJ2-3. The clonotype originates from a human donor with an autoimmune cytopenia or autoimmune hepatitis (not recorded which). The CDR3 sequence: CASRVGVDTQYF.